This is a list of T cell receptor beta chains from one sample in a study of blood T cell repertoires in COVID-19. The assay was immunoSEQ multiplex PCR, and TCRdb's table has in-frame clones only and misses some. The table includes about 370,000 clones, roughly 90% detected once. Material: peripheral blood. The receptors were sampled from a woman aged 25 to 39 with COVID-19, enrolled during active disease. Each CDR3 is given with its conserved first and last residue. Each record gives: D gene, clone size, V gene, J gene, CDR3 protein, CDR3 DNA. D genes are given only for firm matches. Size values are once, few and many counts, or a class for expanded clones, and some rows have none.

D gene: TRBD1; clone size: -; V gene: TRBV3-1/TRBV3-2; J gene: TRBJ2-7; CDR3 protein: CASSPRTGVSYEQYF; CDR3 DNA: TGTGCCAGCAGCCCTCGGACAGGGGTTTCCTACGAGCAGTACTTC
D gene: -; clone size: -; V gene: TRBV27; J gene: TRBJ2-5; CDR3 protein: CASSLSGGAGETQYF; CDR3 DNA: TGTGCCAGCAGTTTATCAGGGGGGGCGGGGGAGACCCAGTACTTC
D gene: -; clone size: -; V gene: TRBV7-2; J gene: TRBJ2-7; CDR3 protein: CASSLTRYEQYF; CDR3 DNA: TGTGCCAGCAGCTTAACGAGGTACGAGCAGTACTTC
D gene: -; clone size: -; V gene: TRBV28; J gene: TRBJ1-3; CDR3 protein: CASRSTGKNTIYF; CDR3 DNA: TGTGCCAGCAGGAGCACAGGGAAAAACACCATATATTTT
D gene: -; clone size: -; V gene: TRBV19; J gene: TRBJ1-1; CDR3 protein: CASTSAGRGKMNTEAFF; CDR3 DNA: TGTGCCAGTACCTCCGCCGGGAGGGGTAAAATGAACACTGAAGCTTTCTTT
D gene: -; clone size: -; V gene: TRBV20-1; J gene: TRBJ2-1; CDR3 protein: CSASSETEQFF; CDR3 DNA: TGCAGTGCTAGTAGCGAGACTGAGCAGTTCTTC
D gene: -; clone size: -; V gene: TRBV9; J gene: TRBJ2-1; CDR3 protein: CASSVRGGALLMDEQFF; CDR3 DNA: TGTGCCAGCAGCGTAAGGGGGGGGGCCCTCCTGATGGATGAGCAGTTCTTC
D gene: -; clone size: -; V gene: TRBV11-3; J gene: TRBJ1-3; CDR3 protein: CASSISMSSGNTIYF; CDR3 DNA: TGTGCCAGCAGCATAAGCATGAGCTCTGGAAACACCATATATTTT
D gene: TRBD2; clone size: -; V gene: TRBV5-1; J gene: TRBJ2-1; CDR3 protein: CASSPDRDYRGDEQFF; CDR3 DNA: TGCGCCAGCAGCCCTGATAGGGACTACCGAGGCGATGAGCAGTTCTTC
D gene: TRBD1; clone size: -; V gene: TRBV4-2; J gene: TRBJ1-4; CDR3 protein: CASSPDRDEKLFF; CDR3 DNA: TGTGCCAGCAGCCCCGACAGGGATGAAAAACTGTTTTTT
D gene: -; clone size: once; V gene: TRBV4-1; J gene: TRBJ1-2; CDR3 protein: CASSPGEGDQHGYTF; CDR3 DNA: TGCGCCAGCAGCCCAGGTGAGGGGGACCAGCATGGCTACACCTTC